Listed below are T cell receptor beta chains from one sample, sequenced in a study of cytomegalovirus exposure and HLA in healthy donors. TCRdb keeps only in-frame clones here, not all; method: immunoSEQ multiplex PCR. The table lists some 140,000 clones, less than 90% of them singletons. Sequencing input: PBMCs. These receptors were taken from a man aged 18 to 29 in good health and CMV-seronegative. The CDR3 runs from the conserved cysteine through the conserved F or W. The D gene is left open where the match is weak. Expanded clones are given a class, and other clones once, few, many or no size at all.

TRBV13	TRBJ2-1	TRBD2	-	CASSPGTSAKQFF	TGTGCCAGCAGCCCAGGGACTAGCGCCAAGCAGTTCTTC
TRBV25-1	TRBJ1-3	-	-	CASSEEVPGLGNTIYF	TGTGCCAGCAGTGAAGAGGTCCCTGGACTGGGAAACACCATATATTTT
TRBV25-1	TRBJ2-1	TRBD2	-	CASSEGTSGTNEQFF	TGTGCCAGCAGTGAAGGGACTAGCGGGACCAATGAGCAGTTCTTC
TRBV11-3	TRBJ1-1	-	once	CASSSGNTEAFF	TGTGCCAGCAGCTCGGGAAACACTGAAGCTTTCTTT
TRBV7-9	TRBJ2-2	TRBD2	-	CASRATSGTNTGELFF	TGTGCCAGCAGGGCAACTAGCGGAACGAACACCGGGGAGCTGTTTTTT
TRBV28	TRBJ2-7	TRBD1	-	CASSQGTGTDLYEQYF	TGTGCCAGCAGTCAAGGTACCGGGACAGACCTCTACGAGCAGTACTTC
TRBV6-5	TRBJ1-2	-	few	CASRLEGWGYTF	TGTGCCAGCCGCCTTGAGGGCTGGGGCTACACCTTC
TRBV4-2	TRBJ2-1	-	-	CASSQGGAYNEQFF	TGTGCCAGCAGCCAAGGGGGGGCCTACAATGAGCAGTTCTTC
TRBV6-5	TRBJ2-7	-	-	CASSHGAREQYF	TGTGCCAGCAGCCACGGAGCACGGGAGCAGTACTTC
TRBV5-1	TRBJ1-2	-	-	CASSLAPSDYGYTF	TGCGCCAGCAGCTTGGCCCCGTCTGACTATGGCTACACCTTC
TRBV28	TRBJ1-6	-	few	CASRLREGGSSPLHF	TGTGCCAGCAGGCTCAGAGAGGGGGGGAGTTCACCCCTCCACTTT
TRBV18	TRBJ2-5	-	-	CASSPPSLQETQYF	TGTGCCAGCTCACCACCAAGCCTGCAAGAGACCCAGTACTTC
TRBV11-3	TRBJ2-2	-	once	CASSLRQYGELFF	TGTGCCAGCAGCCTCAGACAGTACGGGGAGCTGTTTTTT
TRBV27	TRBJ2-7	-	-	CASSLGRGTPRFYEQYF	TGTGCCAGCAGTTTAGGGCGGGGTACCCCGAGATTTTACGAGCAGTACTTC
TRBV27	TRBJ1-2	-	-	CASSLRGNYGYTF	TGTGCCAGCAGCCTAAGGGGTAACTATGGCTACACCTTC
TRBV19	TRBJ1-5	TRBD1	-	CASSLDRGRNQPQHF	TGTGCCAGTAGTTTGGACAGGGGGCGGAATCAGCCCCAGCATTTT
TRBV10-3	TRBJ2-7	-	-	CATQPGSYEQYF	TGTGCCACCCAACCGGGCTCCTACGAGCAGTACTTC
TRBV7-2	TRBJ2-1	-	-	CASSSTGTYPNEQFF	TGTGCCAGCAGCTCAACCGGGACTTATCCCAATGAGCAGTTCTTC
TRBV4-3	TRBJ1-1	-	-	CASSQDTGEGTEAFF	TGCGCCAGCAGCCAAGATACCGGGGAGGGGACTGAAGCTTTCTTT
TRBV19	TRBJ1-1	-	-	CASSAQSNTEAFF	TGTGCCAGTAGTGCCCAGTCTAACACTGAAGCTTTCTTT
TRBV28	TRBJ2-3	-	-	CASSLVQGATDTQYF	TGTGCCAGCAGTTTAGTACAGGGAGCCACAGATACGCAGTATTTT
TRBV28	TRBJ2-2	TRBD1	-	CASRAQDRANTGELFF	TGTGCCAGCAGGGCCCAGGACAGGGCAAACACCGGGGAGCTGTTTTTT
TRBV6-1	TRBJ2-7	TRBD1	-	CASSSGQVSYEQYF	TGTGCCAGCAGTTCCGGACAGGTATCCTACGAGCAGTACTTC
TRBV4-3	TRBJ1-2	-	-	CASSLHRRQINYGYTF	TGCGCCAGCAGCCTACATCGGAGGCAGATTAACTATGGCTACACCTTC
TRBV6-6	TRBJ2-3	TRBD1	-	CASSTRGPGDTQYF	TGTGCCAGCAGTACCAGGGGGCCTGGAGATACGCAGTATTTT
TRBV10-3	TRBJ2-1	TRBD2	few	CAISPAGALYNEQFF	TGTGCCATCAGCCCAGCGGGAGCCCTCTACAATGAGCAGTTCTTC
TRBV20-1	TRBJ2-7	-	-	CSAGDSYEQYF	TGCAGTGCCGGAGACTCCTACGAGCAGTACTTC
TRBV19	TRBJ1-5	TRBD1	-	CASSRGTGLGQPQHF	TGTGCCAGTAGTCGCGGGACAGGGCTGGGGCAGCCCCAGCATTTT
TRBV13	TRBJ2-1	TRBD1	once	CASSVGTGNEQFF	TGTGCCAGCAGCGTCGGGACAGGCAATGAGCAGTTCTTC
TRBV5-1	TRBJ2-5	TRBD2	-	CASSFSGVQETQYF	TGCGCCAGCAGCTTCAGCGGGGTACAAGAGACCCAGTACTTC
TRBV7-9	TRBJ1-2	-	once	CASTQDTPASSYGYTF	TGTGCCAGCACCCAGGACACCCCGGCCTCGTCTTATGGCTACACCTTC
TRBV28	TRBJ2-7	TRBD1	once	CASSFFLPLDRAPRF	TGTGCCAGCAGTTTCTTTCTCCCCTTAGACAGGGCGCCGAGGTTC
TRBV4-1	TRBJ2-2	-	-	CASSQDPGSAGELFF	TGCGCCAGCAGCCAAGATCCGGGAAGCGCCGGGGAGCTGTTTTTT
TRBV7-8	TRBJ2-3	-	-	CASSLVPQPRDTQYF	TGTGCCAGCAGCTTAGTACCCCAACCCAGAGATACGCAGTATTTT
TRBV27	TRBJ2-2	TRBD2	-	CASSPLSGFSIGELFF	TGTGCCAGCAGTCCCCTTAGCGGGTTCTCTATCGGGGAGCTGTTTTTT
TRBV12-5	TRBJ2-5	TRBD2	once	CASGSLGLAAQETQYF	TGTGCTAGTGGTTCATTGGGACTAGCGGCCCAAGAGACCCAGTACTTC
TRBV7-6	TRBJ1-1	-	-	CASSPVGGEFTEAFF	TGTGCCAGCAGCCCCGTGGGAGGGGAGTTCACTGAAGCTTTCTTT
TRBV2	TRBJ2-7	TRBD1	-	CASFVQGAGEQYF	TGTGCCAGCTTTGTACAGGGGGCTGGCGAGCAGTACTTC
TRBV9	TRBJ1-1	-	-	CASSIGDGGDTEAFF	TGTGCCAGCAGTATCGGGGACGGCGGGGACACTGAAGCTTTCTTT
TRBV7-2	TRBJ2-1	TRBD1	-	CASSPGTGLNEQFF	TGTGCCAGCAGCCCCGGGACAGGGTTAAATGAGCAGTTCTTC
TRBV5-6	TRBJ1-2	TRBD1	once	CASNLDRVLANYGYTF	TGTGCCAGCAACCTTGACAGGGTGTTAGCTAACTATGGCTACACCTTC
TRBV19	TRBJ1-2	-	-	CASRRGPGGDYGYTF	TGTGCCAGTAGAAGGGGCCCTGGGGGGGACTATGGCTACACCTTC
TRBV9	TRBJ2-3	TRBD2	-	CASSVAGTSADTQYF	TGTGCCAGCAGCGTAGCAGGGACTAGCGCAGATACGCAGTATTTT
TRBV19	TRBJ2-2	-	-	CASSPFNRETGELFF	TGTGCCAGTAGTCCATTTAACAGGGAAACCGGGGAGCTGTTTTTT
TRBV25-1	TRBJ2-7	-	-	CASRGGSGTRDFEQYF	TGTGCCAGCAGGGGCGGGTCCGGGACACGAGATTTCGAGCAGTACTTC